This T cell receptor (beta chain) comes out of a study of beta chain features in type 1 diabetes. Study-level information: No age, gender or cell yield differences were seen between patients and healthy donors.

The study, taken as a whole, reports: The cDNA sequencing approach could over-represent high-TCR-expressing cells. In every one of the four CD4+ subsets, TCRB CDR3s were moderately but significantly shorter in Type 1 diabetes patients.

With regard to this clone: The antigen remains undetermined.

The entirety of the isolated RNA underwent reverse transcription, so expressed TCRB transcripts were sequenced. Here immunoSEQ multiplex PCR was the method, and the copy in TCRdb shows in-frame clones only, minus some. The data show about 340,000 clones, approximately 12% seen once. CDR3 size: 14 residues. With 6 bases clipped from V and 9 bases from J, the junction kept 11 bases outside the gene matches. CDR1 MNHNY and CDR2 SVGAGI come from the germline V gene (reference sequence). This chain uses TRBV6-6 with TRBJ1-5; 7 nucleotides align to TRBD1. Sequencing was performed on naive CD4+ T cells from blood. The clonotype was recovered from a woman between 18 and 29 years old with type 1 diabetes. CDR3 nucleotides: TGTGCCAGCAGGGAGGGGGCGGAATTCCTGCCCCAGCATTTT. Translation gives CASREGAEFLPQHF.